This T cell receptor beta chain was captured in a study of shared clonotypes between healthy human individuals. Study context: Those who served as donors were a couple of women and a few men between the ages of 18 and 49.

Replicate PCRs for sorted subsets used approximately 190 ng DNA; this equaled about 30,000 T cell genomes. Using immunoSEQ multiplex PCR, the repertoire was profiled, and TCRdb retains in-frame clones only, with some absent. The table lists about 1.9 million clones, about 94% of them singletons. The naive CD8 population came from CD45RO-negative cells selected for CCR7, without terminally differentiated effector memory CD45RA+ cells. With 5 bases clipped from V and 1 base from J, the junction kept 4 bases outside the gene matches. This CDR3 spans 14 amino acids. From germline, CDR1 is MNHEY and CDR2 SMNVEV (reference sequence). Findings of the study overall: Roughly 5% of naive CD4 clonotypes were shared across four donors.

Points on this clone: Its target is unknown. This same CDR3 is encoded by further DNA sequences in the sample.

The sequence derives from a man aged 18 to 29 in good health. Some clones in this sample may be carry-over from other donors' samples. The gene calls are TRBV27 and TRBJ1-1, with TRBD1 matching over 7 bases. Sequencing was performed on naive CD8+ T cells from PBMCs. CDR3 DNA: TGTGCCAGCAGTGATCGACAGGGGAACACTGAAGCTTTCTTT. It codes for CASSDRQGNTEAFF.